This T cell receptor beta chain was captured in a study of T cell responses to AZD1222 COVID-19 vaccine. Study-wide background: Analyses pooled second doses at about 4 or about 12 weeks. Study-level results: It was only after the peak T cell response that any repertoires were sampled. Increases in Spike-specific TCR breadth and depth were seen after two AZD1222 doses.

The germline V and J ends were trimmed by 1 base and 8 bases, with 11 bases remaining between them. CDR3 size: 13 residues. This clone was seen more than once but under ten times. What it recognizes is unknown. Repertoires were generated with immunoSEQ multiplex PCR, while TCRdb's copy carries only in-frame clones and drops some. The sample includes 60,000 to 65,000 clones, approximately 80% of them seen just once. Source: peripheral blood, taken on day 0 of AZD1222 vaccination. This chain links TRBV12-3 or TRBV12-4 with TRBJ1-2, with D unclear. The source of this sequence is an adult in good health. The DNA for the CDR3 is TGTGCCAGCAGTTTAGAACCGGGAGGCGGCTACACCTTC. It is translated as CASSLEPGGGYTF.